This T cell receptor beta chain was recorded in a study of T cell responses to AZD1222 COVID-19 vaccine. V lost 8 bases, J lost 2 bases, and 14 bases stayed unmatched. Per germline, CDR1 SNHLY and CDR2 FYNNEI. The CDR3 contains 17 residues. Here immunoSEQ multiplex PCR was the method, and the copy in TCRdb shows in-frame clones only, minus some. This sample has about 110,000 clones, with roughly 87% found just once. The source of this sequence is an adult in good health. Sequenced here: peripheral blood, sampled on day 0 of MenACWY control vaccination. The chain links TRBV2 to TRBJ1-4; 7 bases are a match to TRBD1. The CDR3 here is CASGVEGALRTNEKLFF. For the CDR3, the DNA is TGTGCCAGCGGGGTTGAGGGGGCTCTCCGGACTAATGAAAAACTGTTTTTT.